This T cell receptor (beta chain) was found in a study of T cell responses to AZD1222 COVID-19 vaccine. Germline CDR1 and CDR2: SEHNR and FQNEAQ (reference sequence). The CDR3 extends over 17 amino acids. V lost 1 base to trimming and J lost 0 bases; unmatched junction nucleotides: 7. Clones were sequenced by immunoSEQ multiplex PCR, and TCRdb holds only the in-frame ones, with some missing. The sample has 95,000 to 150,000 clones, roughly 87% seen once; the top ten hold about 10%. Study outcomes and limitations: Spike-specific TCR breadth and depth rose after two AZD1222 doses. Baseline seropositivity occurred in only 5 or 6 AZD1222 recipients. The sample set comprised mostly white British donors with more females, and clonal diversity was possibly underestimated.

Remarks on this clone: Its antigen is undetermined.

The source was peripheral blood, collected on day 0 of AZD1222 vaccination. This receptor was obtained from an adult in good health. The chain is built from TRBV7-9 and TRBJ1-2, with 8 bases fitting TRBD1. The CDR3 region has the DNA TGTGCCAGCAGCTTAGTGTTAGGACAGGGACCTAACTATGGCTACACCTTC. It is translated as CASSLVLGQGPNYGYTF.